A single TCR beta chain is shown here with its context. As yet, its antigen is unknown. The data originate from a study of CD8+ T cells in alopecia areata. Study-wide findings and caveats: Normal skin's resident alphabeta T cells are sequenced alongside lesional scalp T cells. Patients shared TCRs less clearly than mice did, possibly for HLA-related reasons.

As the sequencing template, cDNA was produced by extracting RNA and reverse transcribing it. Profiling relied on immunoSEQ multiplex PCR, and the TCRdb table lists in-frame clones only, not all of them. The table lists about 150,000 clones, less than 65% of them singletons. This CDR3 spans 11 amino acids. This specimen consisted of CD8+ T cells sorted from blood, obtained at week 0. The clonotype comes from a human donor with alopecia areata. The chain joins TRBV21-1 to TRBJ1-2. TRBV21-1 is an annotated pseudogene. The CDR3 protein is CASNHSSGYTF. Here the CDR3 DNA reads TGTGCCAGCAATCACTCAAGCGGCTACACCTTC.